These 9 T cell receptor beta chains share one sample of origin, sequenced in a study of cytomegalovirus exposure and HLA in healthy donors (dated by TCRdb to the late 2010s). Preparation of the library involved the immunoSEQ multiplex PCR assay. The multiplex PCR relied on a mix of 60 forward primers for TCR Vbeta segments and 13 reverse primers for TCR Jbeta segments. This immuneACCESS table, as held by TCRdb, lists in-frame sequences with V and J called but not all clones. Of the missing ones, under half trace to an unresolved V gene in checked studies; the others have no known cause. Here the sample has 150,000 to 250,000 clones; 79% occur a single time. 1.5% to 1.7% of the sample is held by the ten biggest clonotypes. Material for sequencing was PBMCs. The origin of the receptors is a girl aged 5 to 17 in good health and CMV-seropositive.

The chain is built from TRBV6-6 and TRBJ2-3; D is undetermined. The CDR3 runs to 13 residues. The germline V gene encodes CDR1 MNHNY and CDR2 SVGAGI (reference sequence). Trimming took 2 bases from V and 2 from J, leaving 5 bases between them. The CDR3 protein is CASSYTDTDTQYF. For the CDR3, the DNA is TGTGCCAGCAGTTACACAGACACAGATACGCAGTATTTT.

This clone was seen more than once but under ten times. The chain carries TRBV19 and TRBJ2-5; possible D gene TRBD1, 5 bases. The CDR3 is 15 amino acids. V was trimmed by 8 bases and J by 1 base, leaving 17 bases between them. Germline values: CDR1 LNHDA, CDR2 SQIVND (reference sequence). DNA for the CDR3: TGTGCCAGTCGTCGGCAGGGTGTTTTCCAAGAGACCCAGTACTTC. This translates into CASRRQGVFQETQYF.

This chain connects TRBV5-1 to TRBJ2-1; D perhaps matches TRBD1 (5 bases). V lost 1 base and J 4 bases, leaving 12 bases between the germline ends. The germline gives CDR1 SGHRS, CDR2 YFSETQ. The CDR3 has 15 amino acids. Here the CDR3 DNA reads TGCGCCAGCAGCTTGTACACGACAGAATACAATGAGCAGTTCTTC. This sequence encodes CASSLYTTEYNEQFF.

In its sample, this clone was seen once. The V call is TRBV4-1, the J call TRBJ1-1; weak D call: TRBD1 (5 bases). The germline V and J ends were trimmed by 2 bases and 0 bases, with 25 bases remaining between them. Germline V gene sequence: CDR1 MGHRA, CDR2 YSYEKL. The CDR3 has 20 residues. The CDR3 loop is CASSQQAGTVYTTVNTEAFF. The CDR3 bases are TGCGCCAGCAGCCAACAGGCGGGGACCGTTTACACCACCGTGAACACTGAAGCTTTCTTT.

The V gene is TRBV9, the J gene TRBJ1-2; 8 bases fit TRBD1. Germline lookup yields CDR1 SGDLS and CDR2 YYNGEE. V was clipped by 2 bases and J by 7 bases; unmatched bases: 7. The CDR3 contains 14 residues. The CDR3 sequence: CASSVGDRGGGYTF. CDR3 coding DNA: TGTGCCAGCAGCGTGGGTGACAGGGGCGGTGGCTACACCTTC.

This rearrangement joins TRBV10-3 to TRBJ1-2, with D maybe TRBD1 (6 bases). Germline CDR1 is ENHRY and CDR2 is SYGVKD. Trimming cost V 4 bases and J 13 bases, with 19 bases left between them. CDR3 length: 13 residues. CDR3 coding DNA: TGTGCCATCAGTGGAGGGGACATGTCGGGAGGCACCTTC. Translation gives CAISGGDMSGGTF.

CDR3 sequence (DNA): TGTGCCAGCAAGGAGTTGTCCTCCGTCGAAGGCACTGAAGCTTTCTTT. This encodes CASKELSSVEGTEAFF. V gene TRBV2 combines with J gene TRBJ1-1, with D unresolved. CDR3 length: 16 amino acids. Germline CDR1 reads SNHLY; CDR2 reads FYNNEI. The ends were cut back, 7 bases at V and 4 bases at J, with 22 bases in the middle.

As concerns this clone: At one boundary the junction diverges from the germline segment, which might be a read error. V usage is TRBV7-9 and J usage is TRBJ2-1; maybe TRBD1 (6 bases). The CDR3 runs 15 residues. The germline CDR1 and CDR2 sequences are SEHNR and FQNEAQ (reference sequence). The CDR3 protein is CVSSSGQPSRNEQFF. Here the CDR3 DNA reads TGTGTCAGCAGCTCCGGACAGCCCAGTAGAAATGAGCAGTTCTTC.

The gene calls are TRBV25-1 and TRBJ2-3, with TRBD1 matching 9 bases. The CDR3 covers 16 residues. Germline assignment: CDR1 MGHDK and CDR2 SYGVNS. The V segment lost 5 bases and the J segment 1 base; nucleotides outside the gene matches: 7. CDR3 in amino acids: CASSPGTGYGTDTQYF. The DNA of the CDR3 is TGTGCCAGCAGTCCCGGGACAGGGTATGGCACAGATACGCAGTATTTT.